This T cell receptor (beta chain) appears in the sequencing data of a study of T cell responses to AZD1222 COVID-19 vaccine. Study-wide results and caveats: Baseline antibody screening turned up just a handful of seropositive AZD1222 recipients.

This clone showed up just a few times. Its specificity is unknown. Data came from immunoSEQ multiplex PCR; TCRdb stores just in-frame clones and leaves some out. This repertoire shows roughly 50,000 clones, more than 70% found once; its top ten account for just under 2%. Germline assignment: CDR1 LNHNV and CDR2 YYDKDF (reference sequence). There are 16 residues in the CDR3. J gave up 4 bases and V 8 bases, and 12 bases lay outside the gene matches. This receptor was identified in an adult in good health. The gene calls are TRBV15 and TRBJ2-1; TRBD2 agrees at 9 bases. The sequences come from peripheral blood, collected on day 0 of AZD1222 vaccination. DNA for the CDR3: TGTGCCACCGGACCAGGCGGGAGGGGGCCTTACAATGAGCAGTTCTTC. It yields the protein CATGPGGRGPYNEQFF. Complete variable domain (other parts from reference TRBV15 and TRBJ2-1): DAMVIQNPRYQVTQFGKPVTLSCSQTLNHNVMYWYQQKSSQAPKLLFHYYDKDFNNEADTPDNFQSRRPNTSFCFLDIRSPGLGDTAMYLCATGPGGRGPYNEQFFGPGTRLTVL.